Below, 6 T cell receptor beta chains from the same sample are listed, as sequenced in a study of blood T cell repertoires in COVID-19. Clones were sequenced by immunoSEQ multiplex PCR, and TCRdb holds only the in-frame ones, with some missing. The profile shows a few hundred thousand clones, roughly 84% of them singletons. The sequencing sample was made of peripheral blood. The receptors were sampled from a man aged 50 to 60 with COVID-19, enrolled during active disease.

V is TRBV18 and J is TRBJ2-1, with 8 nucleotides matching TRBD2. The CDR3 consists of 15 residues. CDR1 is KGHSH and CDR2 is LQKENI in the germline V gene. V trimming: 6 bases; J trimming: 4 bases; junction bases outside the gene matches: 8. This CDR3 reads CASSPAGGQYNEQFF. The CDR3 DNA reads TGTGCCAGCTCCCCGGCGGGAGGACAATACAATGAGCAGTTCTTC.

Here the CDR3 DNA reads TGTGCCAGCAGCATCAGGGGGCCCGGGGCCAACGTCCTGACTTTC. Its translation is CASSIRGPGANVLTF. This chain links TRBV5-8 with TRBJ2-6, with 8 bases that match TRBD1. Germline V gene sequence: CDR1 SGHTS, CDR2 YDEGEE. V was pared by 4 bases and J by 4 bases, with 4 bases of the junction left unmatched. This CDR3 is built from 15 residues.

CDR3 sequence reads: CASSELGLAGIGEETQYF. The CDR3 DNA reads TGTGCCAGCAGTGAGTTGGGACTAGCAGGGATTGGTGAAGAGACCCAGTACTTC. The chain has TRBV2 and TRBJ2-5; 9 bases agree with TRBD2. This CDR3 has 18 amino acids. Germline loops: CDR1 SNHLY, CDR2 FYNNEI. The trim removed 3 bases at V and 3 bases at J, leaving 14 bases unmatched. The entire variable domain, with the rest obtained from reference TRBV2 and TRBJ2-5, is as follows: EPEVTQTPSHQVTQMGQEVILRCVPISNHLYFYWYRQILGQKVEFLVSFYNNEISEKSEIFDDQFSVERPDGSNFTLKIRSTKLEDSAMYFCASSELGLAGIGEETQYFGPGTRLLVL.

This clone has just one count. The rearrangement joins TRBV7-6 to TRBJ2-2; tentatively, D is TRBD1 (6 bases). Between the trimmed V and J ends, which lost 4 bases and 8 bases, there was a span of 14 bases. The CDR3 length is 14 residues. CDR1 is SGHVS, CDR2 FNYEAQ, per germline. The CDR3 region is CASSSQGLPGELFF. CDR3 bases: TGTGCCAGCAGCTCGCAGGGGTTACCGGGGGAGCTGTTTTTT.

The rearrangement joins TRBV7-8 to TRBJ1-1; TRBD1 matches 7 bases. The CDR3 is 14 amino acids. V gave up 6 bases and J gave up 4 bases; unmatched junction bases: 8. Looked up from germline, CDR1 is SGHVS and CDR2 is FQNEAQ. The CDR3 sequence is CASRADRVITEAFF. CDR3 in DNA: TGTGCCAGCAGGGCCGACAGGGTGATCACTGAAGCTTTCTTT.

This chain joins TRBV19 and TRBJ1-5; a weak D match, TRBD1 (5 bases). Trimming cost V 0 bases and J 3 bases, with 18 bases left between them. This CDR3 contains 18 residues. The germline V gene encodes CDR1 LNHDA and CDR2 SQIVND (reference sequence). CDR3 nucleotides: TGTGCCAGTAGTATAGATCGAATGGGCAGGGTGGTCAATCAGCCCCAGCATTTT. This translates into CASSIDRMGRVVNQPQHF.